The 28 T cell receptor beta chains in this list originate from one sample, sequenced in a study of tumor and adjacent non-tumor tissue in lung cancer. The library came from three nested PCR rounds adapted from ARM-PCR protocols. TCRdb reprocessed the multiplex PCR reads with MiXCR, giving one entry per CDR3 protein. Of 100,000 to 120,000 distinct CDR3 sequences listed, nearly 85% are singletons. RNA was extracted from bulk tissue without any cell sorting. Source material: lung tumor tissue. The source of these receptors is a man aged 70-80 years with non-small cell lung cancer.

With regard to this clonotype: A junction boundary mismatches the germline segment, possibly from a read error. The chain recombines TRBV4-2 with TRBJ2-5, with D perhaps matching TRBD2 (7 bases). This CDR3 contains 17 residues. Germline V gene sequence: CDR1 LGHNA, CDR2 YNFKEQ. The CDR3 is CASSRLTRGGLEETQYF. The CDR3 bases are TGTGCCAGTAGCCGCCTAACAAGGGGGGGGTTGGAAGAGACCCAGTACTTC.

Of note for this clonotype: This CDR3 fails to terminate in the conserved phenylalanine or tryptophan, so it likely reflects a read error. The V call is TRBV12-5, the J call TRBJ1-2, with D possibly TRBD1 on 5 matching bases. Looked up from germline, CDR1 is LGHNT and CDR2 is FRNRAP. V was shortened by 6 bases and J by 7 bases, with 15 bases between the two germline ends. CDR3 length: 13 residues. The CDR3 DNA sequence: TGTGCTAGTGGCCGCACTGACAGCAGTGGCTACACCCTC. Its translation is CASGRTDSSGYTL.

The CDR3 protein is CASSHSDRGAGRSWPQHF. CDR3 DNA: TGTGCCAGTAGTCACTCCGACAGGGGAGCAGGGAGGTCATGGCCCCAGCATTTT. The chain uses TRBV6-6 and TRBJ1-5; 8 positions agree with TRBD1. The CDR3 length is 18 residues. V trimming: 9 bases; J trimming: 9 bases; junction bases outside the gene matches: 25. CDR1 and CDR2 (germline): MNHNY, SVGAGI (reference sequence).

The V call is TRBV13, the J call TRBJ1-6; D unclear. Germline assignment: CDR1 PRHDT and CDR2 FYEKMQ (reference sequence). The CDR3 is made up of 14 amino acids. V was trimmed by 4 bases and J by 7 bases, leaving 11 bases between them. CDR3 sequence (DNA): TGTGCCAGCAGCTCGACCCGAGAAAATTCACCCCTCCACTTT. This encodes CASSSTRENSPLHF.

J is TRBJ2-3 and V is TRBV29-1; weak D call: TRBD1 (6 bases). Trimming took off 8 bases at V and 2 bases at J, with 26 bases between the two ends. Germline V gives CDR1 SQVTM, CDR2 ANQGSEA. The CDR3 runs 17 residues. This chain's CDR3 is CSLLPYLTEGDTDTQYF. The CDR3 DNA reads TGCAGCTTACTCCCTTATCTGACAGAGGGGGACACAGATACGCAGTATTTT.

The table lists this clonotype with a count of one. The chain links TRBV5-6 to TRBJ2-5, with a possible D match to TRBD1 (5 bases). The germline V gene encodes CDR1 SGHDT and CDR2 YYEEEE. Trimming stripped 4 bases from V and 7 bases from J, with 23 bases between. This CDR3 spans 16 amino acids. The chain's CDR3 is CASSRSITDSVGTQYF. CDR3 DNA: TGTGCCAGCAGCCGCTCCATTACCGACAGTGTAGGGACCCAGTACTTC.

On this clonotype itself: At one end, the junction sequence differs from germline, possibly due to a read error. V and J are TRBV6-2 or TRBV6-3 and TRBJ1-2; D possibly corresponds to TRBD1 (6 bases). This CDR3 contains 15 residues. The germline V gene has CDR1 MNHEY and CDR2 SVGEGT. In DNA form, the CDR3 reads TGTGCCAGTAGCCAAAGGACAGTTCCTAACTATAGCTACACCTTC. This translates into CASSQRTVPNYSYTF.

Note on this clonotype: The junction differs from germline at one of its ends, possibly a read error. The V and J genes are TRBV4-1 and TRBJ2-7; 11 nucleotides agree with TRBD2. The CDR3 has 16 residues. Per the germline V gene, CDR1 is MGHRA and CDR2 is YSYEKL. The CDR3 loop reads CTSSQALAGEGDEQYF. The CDR3 DNA is TGCACCAGCAGCCAGGCACTAGCGGGAGAGGGGGACGAGCAGTACTTT.

Regarding this clonotype: This CDR3 fails to terminate in the conserved phenylalanine or tryptophan, so it likely reflects a read error. The chain has TRBV11-2 and TRBJ2-2, with D perhaps matching TRBD1 (6 bases). V was clipped by 1 base and J by 6 bases, with 15 bases between them. CDR1 SGHAT and CDR2 FQNNGV come from the germline V gene. CDR3 length: 16 residues. DNA for the CDR3: TGTGCCAGCAGCTTAGTGGACACAGGGATTGCCGGGGAGCTGTTTCTT. This sequence encodes CASSLVDTGIAGELFL.

The chain combines TRBV10-2 with TRBJ2-7, with TRBD2 as a possible D gene (6 bases). CDR3 length: 14 amino acids. Germline V gives CDR1 WSHSY, CDR2 SAAADI. V lost 8 bases and J lost 7, with 21 bases in between. In DNA form, the CDR3 reads TGCGCCAGCTTATCCGGGAGAGGGTATGATGAGCAGTACTTC. Translated, it gives CASLSGRGYDEQYF.

This clonotype was picked up a small number of times. A read error may explain this, as a much larger clone is one base away. The chain recombines TRBV6-2 or TRBV6-3 with TRBJ2-7; 9 bases agree with TRBD2. CDR1 is MNHEY and CDR2 is SVGEGT in the germline V gene. Trimming at V came to 2 bases and at J to 8 bases, leaving 10 bases not matched to a gene. The CDR3 loop spans 15 amino acids. CDR3 residues: CASSYAPSGVWKQYF. The CDR3, as DNA: TGTGCCAGCAGTTACGCCCCTAGCGGGGTCTGGAAGCAGTACTTC.

This sequence joins TRBV11-3 and TRBJ1-1; D gene uncertain. CDR3 length: 16 amino acids. Germline lookup yields CDR1 SGHNT and CDR2 YENEEA. Trimming removed 2 bases at V and 0 bases at J, with 13 bases between. CDR3 region: CASSLKTRRMNTEAFF. The CDR3 DNA follows: TGTGCCAGCAGCTTAAAGACACGCCGGATGAACACTGAAGCTTTCTTT.

Worth noting for this clonotype: The conserved phenylalanine or tryptophan is not found at the CDR3 terminus, so this likely reflects a read error. The gene calls are TRBV12-3 or TRBV12-4 and TRBJ2-1, with TRBD1 matching over 7 bases. This CDR3 comprises 15 residues. DNA for the CDR3: TGTACCAGCAGTCCACAGGGGTTAAGGTACAATGAGCAGTTCTTA. It yields the protein CTSSPQGLRYNEQFL.

About this clonotype itself: A junction end diverges from the germline sequence, so it may reflect a read error. The chain combines TRBV11-2 with TRBJ2-3; the D gene is possibly TRBD2 (6 bases). The CDR3 consists of 15 residues. Germline values: CDR1 SGHAT, CDR2 FQNNGV. CDR3 sequence: CASSLGPGGAYTHYF. The CDR3 bases are TGTGCTAGCAGCTTAGGGCCCGGCGGGGCATATACGCACTATTTT.

The chain combines TRBV29-1 with TRBJ1-1, with no clear D. V lost 7 bases and J 4 bases, leaving 16 bases between the germline ends. The germline V gene has CDR1 SQVTM and CDR2 ANQGSEA. The CDR3 is 13 amino acids. The CDR3 region has the DNA TGCAGCGGGAAAAGGAGTCGACTCACTGAAGCTTTCTTT. Amino acid sequence: CSGKRSRLTEAFF.

On this clonotype: One end of the junction varies from germline; a read error may be responsible. The chain has TRBV6-1 and TRBJ2-3, with D perhaps given as TRBD1 or TRBD2 (5 bases each). The CDR3 is made up of 20 amino acids. Per germline, CDR1 MNHNS and CDR2 SASEGT. The CDR3 loop is CASSKAKFFGEGLSGDTQYF. The CDR3 DNA is TGTGCCAGCAGTAAAGCGAAATTTTTTGGCGAGGGGTTGTCTGGAGATACGCAGTATTTT.

A note on this clonotype: The final CDR3 position lacks the conserved phenylalanine or tryptophan, pointing to a likely read error. This chain connects TRBV10-1 to TRBJ2-2; maybe TRBD2 (6 bases). Germline V lookup: CDR1 WNHNN, CDR2 SYGVQD (reference sequence). CDR3 size: 15 residues. The CDR3 loop is CAGSVGRSNTGELFS. The CDR3, as DNA: TGCGCAGGCAGTGTAGGGAGGTCGAACACCGGGGAGCTGTTTTCT.

CDR3 amino acids: CASSEGTSRSRSDIQYF. The DNA for the CDR3 is TGTGCCAGCAGTGAAGGGACTAGCAGGAGTAGGTCGGACATTCAGTACTTC. The chain has TRBV2 and TRBJ2-4; 8 nucleotides align to TRBD2. The germline CDR1 and CDR2 sequences are SNHLY and FYNNEI. The CDR3 sequence is 17 residues long. V shed 1 base and J 8 bases; nucleotides not matched to a gene: 13.

The chain recombines TRBV10-2 with TRBJ2-2, with D possibly matching TRBD1 (6 bases). CDR1 is WSHSY and CDR2 is SAAADI in the germline V gene. Trimming took 7 bases from V and 14 from J, leaving 23 bases between them. This CDR3 is built from 14 residues. The CDR3, as DNA: TGCGCCAGCAAGAGGGACACTAACACCGGGGTCCTGTTTTTT. Translating it yields CASKRDTNTGVLFF.

This clonotype was recorded only once. The CDR3 does not end in the conserved phenylalanine or tryptophan, so this is likely a read error. The rearrangement uses TRBV4-1 and TRBJ1-3; D unclear. Per the germline V gene, CDR1 is MGHRA and CDR2 is YSYEKL. Trimming left V 2 bases short and J 3 bases short, with 17 bases between. This CDR3 contains 17 residues. The CDR3, as DNA: TGCGCCAGCAGCCAAATGTACGGGAGGCGCATTGGAAACACCATATATTTA. This encodes CASSQMYGRRIGNTIYL.

As concerns this clonotype: A read error may produce the germline difference seen at one junction end. The V call is TRBV6-5, the J call TRBJ1-1; D might be TRBD1 (6 bases). Germline values: CDR1 MNHEY, CDR2 SVGAGI. This CDR3 region has 13 residues. CDR3 in DNA: TGTGCCAGCAAGGCAGGGGATAACACTGAAGCGTTCTTT. It is translated as CASKAGDNTEAFF.

This clonotype was counted a single time. A junction end diverges from the germline sequence, so it may reflect a read error. This rearrangement joins TRBV6-5 to TRBJ2-7; no firm D call. Germline V gene data show CDR1 as MNHEY and CDR2 as SVGAGI. This CDR3 is 14 amino acids long. CDR3 in DNA: TGTGCCAGCAGTTACGTTGGCTACAGCAACGATCAGTACTTC. It yields the protein CASSYVGYSNDQYF.

In the case of this clonotype: Here the CDR3 omits its conserved ending phenylalanine or tryptophan, so a read error is the likely source. The genes are TRBV7-8 and TRBJ2-7; the match to TRBD2 covers 10 bases. Germline V lookup: CDR1 SGHVS, CDR2 FQNEAQ. CDR3 length: 16 residues. The V segment lost 7 bases and the J segment 4 bases; nucleotides outside the gene matches: 13. This chain's CDR3 is CASNSSELAGIYEQYL. The CDR3, as DNA: TGTGCCAGCAACTCGTCCGAACTAGCGGGAATTTACGAGCAGTACTTA.

The chain combines TRBV6-5 with TRBJ2-5; D is uncertain. Germline assignment: CDR1 MNHEY and CDR2 SVGAGI. The V end was cut by 6 bases, the J end by 5 bases, with 13 bases between. This CDR3 is built from 13 residues. The CDR3 sequence: CASRRTGYETQYF. The DNA of the CDR3 is TGTGCCAGCAGACGTACTGGATACGAGACCCAGTACTTC.

This clonotype appeared once. One end of the junction varies from germline; a read error may be responsible. The chain recombines TRBV5-5 with TRBJ1-1; D is unresolved. CDR1 and CDR2 (germline): SGHKS, YYEKEE (reference sequence). The CDR3 runs 13 residues. The CDR3, as DNA: TGTGTCAGCAGCATGGGCATGAACACTGAAGCTTTCTTT. It encodes CVSSMGMNTEAFF. The full variable domain, its missing parts supplied by reference TRBV5-5 and TRBJ1-1, is DAGVTQSPTHLIKTRGQQVTLRCSPISGHKSVSWYQQVLGQGPQFIFQYYEKEERGRGNFPDRFSARQFPNYSSELNVNALLLGDSALYLCVSSMGMNTEAFFGQGTRLTVV.

Notes on this clonotype: This CDR3 is missing its conserved last phenylalanine or tryptophan, likely due to a read error. It is unclear where the CDR3 begins or ends on the DNA, so no DNA is shown, and the CDR3 is as TCRdb lists it. The chain links TRBV11-2 to TRBJ2-7. With termini counted, the CDR3 has 13 amino acids. Germline CDR1 is SGHAT and CDR2 is FQNNGV. The CDR3: CASSQWTERVQYS.

In regard to this clonotype: Mismatch with germline at one junction end may stem from a read error. V usage is TRBV4-3 and J usage is TRBJ2-1, with TRBD2 matching over 8 bases. Germline V gene lookup returns CDR1 LGHNA and CDR2 YSLEER. This CDR3 comprises 17 residues. CDR3 loop: CVSSQEPAGAGYNEQFF. In nucleotides, the CDR3 is TGCGTCAGCAGCCAAGAGCCAGCGGGAGCTGGATACAATGAGCAGTTCTTC.

CDR3 bases: TGTGCCAGCAGTCGGACAGGAGATGTAGAGCAGTACTTC. Protein: CASSRTGDVEQYF. This rearrangement joins TRBV12-3 or TRBV12-4 to TRBJ2-7; 7 bases are shared with TRBD1. Unmatched junction bases numbered 8, after V lost 5 bases and J lost 7 bases. The length of the CDR3 is 13 residues.